This T cell receptor (beta chain) is drawn from a study of T cells in tuberculosis. The CDR3 covers 12 residues. Germline V CDR1 and CDR2: SEHNR, FQNEAQ (reference sequence). V was cut by 6 bases and J by 4 bases, with 10 bases left in between. Stated time point: new active TB diagnosis, blood taken before or within 7 days of starting treatment. Only in-frame clones appear in the TCRdb table, and some are missing; sequencing was by immunoSEQ multiplex PCR. This sample yields tens of thousands of clones, of which about 95% are seen a single time; about 1.5% belongs to the top ten. The input for sequencing was PBMCs, taken at tuberculosis diagnosis. The J gene is TRBJ2-7, the V gene TRBV7-9; possible D gene TRBD1, 6 bases. This TCR came from an adult with tuberculosis. CDR3 nucleotides: TGTGCCAGCAGTTACAGGGAGTACGAGCAGTACTTC. This sequence encodes CASSYREYEQYF.